This TCR beta chain was retrieved from a study of radiotherapy plus CTLA-4 blockade in lung cancer. Findings and limits, study-wide: TCR clones from tumors expanded in blood after radiotherapy plus ipilimumab. Strongest reported response predictors: early blood clone changes and post-radiation interferon-beta.

A word on this clone: Its antigen is not identified.

TCRdb's copy holds only in-frame clones and misses some; the assay was immunoSEQ multiplex PCR. Here the sample spans roughly 62,000 clones, approximately 75% being singletons. Each patient with chemo-refractory metastatic non-small-cell lung cancer was treated with focal radiation plus CTLA-4 blockade using ipilimumab. This clonotype was obtained from a human donor with non-small cell lung cancer who had a complete response to radiotherapy plus ipilimumab. The sample was peripheral blood, taken from a patient treated with radiotherapy plus ipilimumab.

CDR3 coding DNA: TGTGCCAGCAGCTCAGGACTAACCAATGAGCAGTTCTTC. This gives the protein CASSSGLTNEQFF. The V and J genes are TRBV7-9 and TRBJ2-1; a weak D match, TRBD2 (6 bases). Germline CDR1 is SEHNR and CDR2 is FQNEAQ (reference sequence). The CDR3 has 13 residues. The V end was cut by 4 bases, the J end by 6 bases, with 10 bases between.